This is a list of T cell receptor beta chains from one sample in a study of Graves' ophthalmopathy and Graves' hyperthyroidism. From the multiplex PCR reads, TCRdb called clonotypes with MiXCR, one entry per CDR3 protein. The sample holds approximately 1.2 million distinct CDR3 sequences, about 40% seen once. The specimen sequenced was peripheral blood or thyroid tissue (not recorded which). The receptor set was obtained from an adult man with Graves' hyperthyroidism. CDR3s include the opening cysteine and the closing phenylalanine or tryptophan. The order of the fields is J gene, V gene, CDR3 protein.

TRBJ2-2,TRBV19,CASSIEAGPTGELFF
TRBJ2-7,TRBV10-3,CAISDRRPTYEQYF
TRBJ2-2,TRBV20-1,CSALPGPTGELFF
TRBJ2-5,TRBV29-1,CSVEDLGLAGGPETQYF
TRBJ1-2,TRBV5-1,CASSLAEQGRYTF
TRBJ1-5,TRBV5-8,CASSFSGRKNQPQHF
TRBJ2-5,TRBV5-1,CASSLVRGEGETQYF
TRBJ1-4,TRBV5-8,CASSLVDGENEKLFF
TRBJ2-7,TRBV28,CASSPQGLRGEQYF
TRBJ2-5,TRBV7-3,CASSLGGQGSETQYF
TRBJ2-7,TRBV20-1,CSARGTSGGYEQYF
TRBJ1-2,TRBV29-1,CSLRQGGGYTF
TRBJ2-7,TRBV20-1,CSALSDRVEEQYF
TRBJ2-5,TRBV10-3,CAISESGLTQETQYF
TRBJ2-2,TRBV12-3/TRBV12-4,CASSLSFQGGELFF
TRBJ2-7,TRBV15,CATSVGLEGDEQYF
TRBJ1-2,TRBV4-1,CASSPEGRSGYGYTF
TRBJ2-7,TRBV20-1,CSVGQGVDEQYF
TRBJ2-2,TRBV7-6,CASSLAQGIGELFF
TRBJ2-3,TRBV25-1,CASSEVVGGTGDTQYF
TRBJ1-6,TRBV20-1,CSAVGLDNSPLHF
TRBJ2-3,TRBV12-3/TRBV12-4,CASSLANFQYF
TRBJ2-5,TRBV3-1,CASSRETGTPQETQYF
TRBJ1-4,TRBV28,CASSFNGRLEKLFF
TRBJ2-2,TRBV19,CASSIDRWSLNTGELFF
TRBJ1-1,TRBV29-1,CSVSGLGNTEAFF
TRBJ2-7,TRBV29-1,CSVESSKQYF
TRBJ2-7,TRBV2,CAGRDRGYEQYF
TRBJ1-1,TRBV20-1,CSARQGAGLDDEAFF
TRBJ2-2,TRBV29-1,CSLSHGIGELFF
TRBJ1-3,TRBV7-2,CASSAATGGIVSGNTIYF
TRBJ2-5,TRBV7-9,CASSPSPRGLGETQYF
TRBJ1-5,TRBV9,CASSVGAGQNQPQHF
TRBJ2-7,TRBV6-5,CASSPRWQTYEQYF
TRBJ1-3,TRBV4-2,CASSQKTVVSGNTIYF
TRBJ2-7,TRBV7-9,CASSLPTEITEQYF
TRBJ2-5,TRBV5-1,CASSLTQGGSGETQYF
TRBJ1-4,TRBV9,CASSVAPGQDATNEKLFF
TRBJ2-7,TRBV10-3,CAISESGQGAQYEQYF
TRBJ2-7,TRBV15,CATRGAGPVYEQYF
TRBJ2-2,TRBV11-2,CASTLGGLTDTGELFF
TRBJ2-7,TRBV20-1,CSAGRDGVPVEQYF
TRBJ1-6,TRBV11-2,CASSSAGVGSPLHF
TRBJ2-5,TRBV9,CASSPGTSGIEETQYF
TRBJ2-7,TRBV20-1,CSAKARTYLEQYF
TRBJ1-2,TRBV2,CASSENLPNLGF
TRBJ1-3,TRBV2,CASESGSFSGNTIYF
TRBJ1-1,TRBV7-2,CAEQLSRDSPATEAFF
TRBJ2-3,TRBV9,CASSRDRTSTDTQYF
TRBJ1-3,TRBV14,CASSQSLPNRGQLGNTIYF
TRBJ1-2,TRBV28,CASSYQGTLGGYTF
TRBJ1-1,TRBV29-1,CSVATFTRQKMNTEAFF
TRBJ1-5,TRBV15,CATSSGSGRGGNQPQHF
TRBJ2-5,TRBV2,CASSEWRETQYF
TRBJ1-2,TRBV20-1,CSATTGSAYGYTF